The 15 T cell receptor beta chains given below trace back to one sample, sequenced in a study of PD-L1 blockade in urothelial cancer. This table comes from immunoSEQ multiplex PCR, and its TCRdb copy is limited to in-frame clones, with some not included. The data hold approximately 110,000 clones, with over 75% observed a single time. Sequenced material: PBMCs, taken around atezolizumab (anti-PD-L1) treatment. All receptors come from a man between 45 and 60 years old with urothelial cancer.

This sequence joins TRBV19 and TRBJ2-7, with TRBD2 identical over 9 bases. V gave up 5 bases and J gave up 3 bases; unmatched junction bases: 11. CDR1 and CDR2 (germline): LNHDA, SQIVND (reference sequence). The length of the CDR3 is 16 residues. The CDR3, as DNA: TGTGCCAGTAGTCGAAGAGTCGGGACTAGCAGCTACGAGCAGTACTTC. This sequence encodes CASSRRVGTSSYEQYF.

The J gene is TRBJ2-3, the V gene TRBV6-5, with 9 bases that match TRBD2. V lost 6 bases to trimming and J lost 4 bases; unmatched junction nucleotides: 8. Germline values: CDR1 MNHEY, CDR2 SVGAGI. This CDR3 is 15 amino acids long. The CDR3 loop is CASRGLAPFPDTQYF. CDR3 nucleotides: TGTGCCAGCAGAGGACTAGCGCCCTTCCCAGATACGCAGTATTTT.

The V and J genes are TRBV5-1 and TRBJ2-1; possible D gene TRBD1, 6 bases. Germline CDR1 reads SGHRS; CDR2 reads YFSETQ. The CDR3 is 13 residues long. V was shortened by 2 bases and J by 6 bases, with 9 bases between the two germline ends. The CDR3, as DNA: TGCGCCAGCAGCTTCAGACAGGTCAATGAGCAGTTCTTC. It is translated as CASSFRQVNEQFF.

This chain joins TRBV15 and TRBJ2-1; D is unclear. Trimming cost V 1 base and J 2 bases, with 6 bases left between them. Germline CDR1 LNHNV, CDR2 YYDKDF (reference sequence). There are 14 residues in the CDR3. For the CDR3, the DNA is TGTGCCACCAGCAGAGTTACTACCTACAATGAGCAGTTCTTC. This translates into CATSRVTTYNEQFF.

This chain connects TRBV5-8 to TRBJ1-5, with D uncertain. The CDR3 extends over 16 amino acids. With 4 bases removed from V and 1 base from J, the gap between germline ends came to 15 bases. From germline, CDR1 is SGHTS and CDR2 YDEGEE. The chain's CDR3 is CASSTIPVESNQPQHF. DNA for the CDR3: TGTGCCAGCAGCACCATCCCGGTTGAGAGCAATCAGCCCCAGCATTTT.

This clone was seen a single time. V usage is TRBV2 and J usage is TRBJ2-7; D is possibly TRBD2 (8 bases). The length of the CDR3 is 15 residues. Trimming shortened V by 2 bases and J by 7 bases, and 18 bases separated the two germline ends. The germline V gene encodes CDR1 SNHLY and CDR2 FYNNEI. CDR3 amino acids: CASSESAGRGLEQYF. The DNA for the CDR3 is TGTGCCAGCAGTGAATCCGCCGGGAGGGGGCTTGAGCAGTACTTC.

The V gene is TRBV18, the J gene TRBJ2-2; TRBD2 agrees at 10 bases. This CDR3 region has 16 residues. Per germline, CDR1 KGHSH and CDR2 LQKENI. The trim removed 4 bases at V and 1 base at J, leaving 3 bases unmatched. DNA of the CDR3: TGTGCCAGCTCACTAGCGGGAGGACTGAACACCGGGGAGCTGTTTTTT. The encoded protein is CASSLAGGLNTGELFF.

In this sample, this clone turned up a few times. V gene TRBV5-1 combines with J gene TRBJ2-5; possible D gene TRBD1, 7 bases. Per the germline V gene, CDR1 is SGHRS and CDR2 is YFSETQ. V was trimmed by 4 bases and J by 5 bases, leaving 9 bases between them. The CDR3 loop spans 12 amino acids. The CDR3 sequence is CASSPGGETQYF. For the CDR3, the DNA is TGCGCCAGCAGCCCAGGGGGGGAGACCCAGTACTTC.

The chain carries TRBV15 and TRBJ1-4; possible D gene TRBD1, 6 bases. V lost 2 bases to trimming and J lost 6 bases, with 13 bases between them. This CDR3 has 15 amino acids. Germline V lookup: CDR1 LNHNV, CDR2 YYDKDF (reference sequence). CDR3 sequence: CATSRYSGVDEKLFF. For the CDR3, the DNA is TGTGCCACCAGCAGATATTCAGGGGTGGATGAAAAACTGTTTTTT. Drawing the rest from reference TRBV15 and TRBJ1-4, the complete variable domain is DAMVIQNPRYQVTQFGKPVTLSCSQTLNHNVMYWYQQKSSQAPKLLFHYYDKDFNNEADTPDNFQSRRPNTSFCFLDIRSPGLGDTAMYLCATSRYSGVDEKLFFGSGTQLSVL.

Concerning this clone: The sample carries other DNA sequences with the same CDR3. V gene TRBV30 combines with J gene TRBJ2-7; TRBD2 is a possible D gene (5 bases). The CDR3 sequence is 14 residues long. V gave up 0 bases and J gave up 0 bases, with 9 bases separating them. The germline V gene has CDR1 GTSNPN and CDR2 SVGIG (reference sequence). DNA for the CDR3: TGTGCCTGGAGTGTGGGTGGGAGCTCCTACGAGCAGTACTTC. Encoded protein: CAWSVGGSSYEQYF.

The rearrangement joins TRBV7-9 to TRBJ2-1; the match to TRBD1 covers 9 bases. The ends lost 2 bases at V and 8 bases at J; junction bases unmatched: 13. Germline V lookup: CDR1 SEHNR, CDR2 FQNEAQ (reference sequence). The CDR3 is 17 amino acids. The CDR3 nucleotides are TGTGCCAGCAGCTTACCGCAACCGGGACAGGGTTGGCATGAGCAGTTCTTC. Its translation: CASSLPQPGQGWHEQFF.

The chain has TRBV18 and TRBJ2-4; the D gene is possibly TRBD1 (6 bases). Between the trimmed V and J ends, which lost 4 bases and 8 bases, there was a span of 18 bases. This CDR3 region has 15 residues. CDR1 and CDR2 (germline): KGHSH, LQKENI. Written as DNA, the CDR3 is TGTGCCAGCTCACGAGGGGGACCGCGGCAAGACATTCAGTACTTC. It yields the protein CASSRGGPRQDIQYF.

The rearrangement links TRBV6-5 to TRBJ2-7, with a weak D call TRBD1 (6 bases). Between the trimmed V and J ends, which lost 6 bases and 2 bases, there was a span of 14 bases. The CDR3 runs 14 residues. The germline gives CDR1 MNHEY, CDR2 SVGAGI. The DNA for the CDR3 is TGTGCCAGCAGAAGGACAGATTCCGCCTACGAGCAGTACTTC. Translating gives CASRRTDSAYEQYF.

The chain links TRBV15 to TRBJ2-7; D is perhaps TRBD1 (6 bases). The germline V gene encodes CDR1 LNHNV and CDR2 YYDKDF (reference sequence). The CDR3 is made up of 16 amino acids. V was clipped by 5 bases and J by 3 bases, with 20 bases between them. The CDR3 nucleotides are TGTGCCACCAGCCGAGGACAACTCGGCAGGGGCTACGAGCAGTACTTC. It is translated as CATSRGQLGRGYEQYF. The entire variable domain, with the rest obtained from reference TRBV15 and TRBJ2-7, is as follows: DAMVIQNPRYQVTQFGKPVTLSCSQTLNHNVMYWYQQKSSQAPKLLFHYYDKDFNNEADTPDNFQSRRPNTSFCFLDIRSPGLGDTAMYLCATSRGQLGRGYEQYFGPGTRLTVT.

The CDR3 bases are TGTGCCTGGAGCGCCGCGACGACTAGCGGGACTGATACGCAGTATTTT. It translates to CAWSAATTSGTDTQYF. V usage is TRBV30 and J usage is TRBJ2-3; 11 bases are shared with TRBD2. This CDR3 region has 16 residues. J gave up 6 bases and V 3 bases, and 11 bases lay outside the gene matches. Germline V gives CDR1 GTSNPN, CDR2 SVGIG (reference sequence).